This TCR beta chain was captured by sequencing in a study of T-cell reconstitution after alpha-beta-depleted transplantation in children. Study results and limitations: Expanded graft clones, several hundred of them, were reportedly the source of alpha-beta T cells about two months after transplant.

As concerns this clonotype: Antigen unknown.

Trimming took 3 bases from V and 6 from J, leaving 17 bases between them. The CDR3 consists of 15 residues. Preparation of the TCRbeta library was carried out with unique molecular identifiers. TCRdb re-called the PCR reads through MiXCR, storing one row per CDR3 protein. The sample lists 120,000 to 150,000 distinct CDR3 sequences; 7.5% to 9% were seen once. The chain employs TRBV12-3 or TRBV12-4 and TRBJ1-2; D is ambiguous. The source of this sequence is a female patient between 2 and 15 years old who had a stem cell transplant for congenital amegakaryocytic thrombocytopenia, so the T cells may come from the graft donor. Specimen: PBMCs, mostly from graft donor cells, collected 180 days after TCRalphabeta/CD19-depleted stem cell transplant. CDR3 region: CASSLGGVGYHGYTF. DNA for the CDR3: TGTGCCAGCAGTTTGGGCGGGGTAGGTTATCATGGCTACACCTTC.